The 10 T cell receptor beta chains given below trace back to one sample, sequenced in a study of shared clonotypes between healthy human individuals. This table comes from immunoSEQ multiplex PCR, and its TCRdb copy is limited to in-frame clones, with some not included. The sample has about 590,000 clones, nearly 97% seen once. CD45RO-negative, CCR7-selected cells formed the naive CD8 fraction, which excluded terminally differentiated effector memory CD45RA+ cells. Sequenced input: naive CD8+ T cells sorted from blood. Every receptor here comes from a woman aged 25-40 years in good health.

This sequence joins TRBV6-5 and TRBJ2-1; 8 nucleotides match TRBD2. The CDR3 runs 12 residues. The ends lost 7 bases at V and 10 bases at J; junction bases unmatched: 6. Per the germline V gene, CDR1 is MNHEY and CDR2 is SVGAGI. The CDR3 reads CASTPVAGEQFF. CDR3 nucleotides: TGTGCCAGCACCCCGGTAGCGGGAGAGCAGTTCTTC.

The genes are TRBV10-2 and TRBJ2-3; 7 nucleotides agree with TRBD2. Unmatched junction bases numbered 5, after V lost 3 bases and J lost 2 bases. This CDR3 contains 15 residues. CDR1 and CDR2 from the germline V gene are WSHSY and SAAADI. CDR3 residues: CASSDPGRATDTQYF. CDR3 nucleotides: TGCGCCAGCAGTGATCCGGGGAGGGCCACAGATACGCAGTATTTT.

The CDR3 is CASSFPGRNQPQHF. CDR3 nucleotide sequence: TGTGCCAGCAGCTTCCCAGGTCGAAATCAGCCCCAGCATTTT. The J gene is TRBJ1-5, the V gene TRBV5-5; D uncertain. This CDR3 contains 14 residues. V was clipped by 2 bases and J by 4 bases, with 10 bases between them. Germline V lookup: CDR1 SGHKS, CDR2 YYEKEE (reference sequence).

V usage is TRBV9 and J usage is TRBJ2-6; a weak D match, TRBD1 (6 bases). This CDR3 is 17 amino acids long. Trimming stripped 4 bases from V and 4 bases from J, with 18 bases between. Germline values: CDR1 SGDLS, CDR2 YYNGEE. CDR3 sequence: CASSPGITGTGANVLTF. The CDR3 bases are TGTGCCAGCAGCCCGGGGATAACAGGGACCGGGGCCAACGTCCTGACTTTC.

V and J are TRBV5-6 and TRBJ2-1, with 7 bases aligning to TRBD2. Germline CDR1 SGHDT, CDR2 YYEEEE. The J segment lost 4 bases and the V segment lost 5 bases, leaving 6 bases of the junction unmatched. This CDR3 comprises 14 residues. CDR3 in amino acids: CASRLAEGYNEQFF. The CDR3 nucleotides are TGTGCCAGCAGGCTAGCGGAAGGTTACAATGAGCAGTTCTTC.

The V call is TRBV27, the J call TRBJ2-1; D possibly corresponds to TRBD2 (6 bases). The V gene's germline CDR1 is MNHEY and CDR2 SMNVEV (reference sequence). This CDR3 contains 13 residues. V lost 8 bases to trimming and J lost 7 bases, with 15 bases between them. DNA of the CDR3: TGTGCCAGCTCCGAGCGGGTTAGTAATGAGCAGTTCTTC. It codes for CASSERVSNEQFF.

The chain recombines TRBV5-6 with TRBJ2-7; 8 nucleotides line up with TRBD2. CDR1 is SGHDT and CDR2 is YYEEEE in the germline V gene. V dropped 2 bases and J dropped 6; count of bases not matched to a gene: 4. The CDR3 is made up of 13 amino acids. The CDR3 DNA reads TGTGCCAGCAGCTTAATAGCGGGACGCGAGCAGTACTTC. It codes for CASSLIAGREQYF.

V and J are TRBV29-1 and TRBJ1-3; unclear D gene. V lost 3 bases and J 0 bases, leaving 9 bases between the germline ends. This CDR3 has 14 residues. Looked up from germline, CDR1 is SQVTM and CDR2 is ANQGSEA. CDR3 in DNA: TGCAGCGTTGAGTTCGACAACTCTGGAAACACCATATATTTT. Translation: CSVEFDNSGNTIYF.

V and J are TRBV4-1 and TRBJ2-7; 8 positions agree with TRBD2. V lost 0 bases, J lost 0 bases, and 4 bases stayed unmatched. Germline V gene lookup returns CDR1 MGHRA and CDR2 YSYEKL. This CDR3 is 16 amino acids long. CDR3 loop: CASSQDSGASSYEQYF. CDR3 bases: TGCGCCAGCAGCCAAGATAGCGGGGCCAGCTCCTACGAGCAGTACTTC.

The V and J genes are TRBV6-1 and TRBJ1-5, with D uncertain. The germline V gene has CDR1 MNHNS and CDR2 SASEGT. The CDR3 is 13 amino acids. Between the trimmed V and J ends, which lost 5 bases and 5 bases, there was a span of 10 bases. CDR3 loop: CASSLWPHQPQHF. The CDR3 DNA sequence: TGTGCCAGCAGTCTTTGGCCCCATCAGCCCCAGCATTTT.